This T cell receptor (beta chain) was recovered during a study of cytomegalovirus exposure and HLA in healthy donors. Study-level results: Diagnosis of cytomegalovirus status made by the classifier reportedly showed high specificity and sensitivity.

To note about this clone: Antigen unknown.

The PCR made use of 60 Vbeta and 13 Jbeta primers. Only in-frame clones appear in the TCRdb table, and some are missing; sequencing was by immunoSEQ multiplex PCR. This table has around 82,000 clones, more than 60% appearing once. Germline CDR1 is MGHRA and CDR2 is YSYEKL. The CDR3 has 15 residues. Deletions cut 2 bases from V and 4 bases from J, with 12 bases between. The sequencing input was PBMCs. V gene TRBV4-1 combines with J gene TRBJ1-5; D may be TRBD1 (5 bases). This receptor was taken from a male donor in good health and CMV-seropositive. The DNA of the CDR3 is TGCGCCAGCAGCCAAATCGACAGCACAAATCAGCCCCAGCATTTT. Its protein product is CASSQIDSTNQPQHF.